This TCR beta chain was observed in a study of blood T cell repertoires in COVID-19. The overall study: Sample material is recorded as cDNA or gDNA derived from T cells, B-cell-depleted T cells, or PBMCs.

This CDR3 comprises 14 residues. V was shortened by 3 bases and J by 7 bases, with 13 bases between the two germline ends. Germline V gene data show CDR1 as SGHNT and CDR2 as YYREEE (reference sequence). Generated by immunoSEQ multiplex PCR, the TCRdb table keeps only in-frame clones and is missing some. This repertoire shows approximately 200,000 clones, almost 90% found once; its top ten account for roughly 2.5%. This TCR was sampled from a woman in her sixties or seventies with acute or convalescent COVID-19. J is TRBJ1-4 and V is TRBV5-4; a possible D gene is TRBD1 (6 bases). Sequenced sample: peripheral blood. CDR3: CASSSWTAGEKLFF. CDR3 DNA: TGTGCCAGCAGCTCATGGACAGCCGGTGAAAAACTGTTTTTT.